This T cell receptor beta chain was identified in a study of blood T cell repertoires in COVID-19. The overall study: PBMCs, B-cell-depleted T cells, or T cells were the source of the cDNA or gDNA that made up the material.

Germline CDR1 and CDR2: SGHNT and YYREEE (reference sequence). V lost 4 bases and J 5 bases, leaving 19 bases between the germline ends. CDR3 length equals 17 residues. The sample holds one count of this clone. Original methodology: Reference gene primers were amplified, and this amplification served to estimate nucleated cell counts. The method was immunoSEQ multiplex PCR; TCRdb's version includes in-frame clones alone and lacks a portion of them. For V, J and clone size, that table is used; D and trimming come from the DNA. The sample has 150,000 to 200,000 clones; roughly 85% are singletons. This sequence joins TRBV5-4 and TRBJ1-6, with D possibly being TRBD1 (5 bases). This receptor was obtained from a man aged 50-59 years with active or convalescent COVID-19. The sequenced sample consisted of peripheral blood. The CDR3 nucleotides read TGTGCCAGCAGCCCGGGGGGTGCTGCCCTAAATAATTCACCCCTCCACTTT. Protein sequence: CASSPGGAALNNSPLHF.